This TCR beta chain was recovered during a study of CD8+CD57+ T cells in acquired aplastic anemia. The CDR3 spans 12 residues. Between the trimmed V and J ends, which lost 6 bases and 11 bases, there was a span of 16 bases. The germline V gene has CDR1 SEHNR and CDR2 FQNEAQ (reference sequence). TCR beta VDJ and CDR3 profiles were obtained from a genomic DNA template. Using its own MiXCR run on the reads, TCRdb lists one record per CDR3 protein. The sample carries fewer than 200,000 distinct CDR3 sequences, under 75% recorded once. The rearrangement joins TRBV7-9 to TRBJ2-5, with a weak D call TRBD1 (5 bases). This sequence was found in a human donor in good health. Material: sorted CD4+, CD8+, or CD8+CD57+ T cells (not recorded which) from PBMCs. The CDR3 region has the DNA TGTGCCAGCAGTTCGGACATACAGGAGCAGTACTTC. Amino acid sequence: CASSSDIQEQYF.